The 25 T cell receptor beta chains given below trace back to one sample, sequenced in a study of T cell changes during pregnancy in multiple sclerosis. Measured with immunoSEQ multiplex PCR; TCRdb has only the in-frame clones, and not every one. Of around 34,000 clones detected, roughly 90% appear once; the ten largest clones hold roughly 4.5%. Sequenced here: CD8+ T cells from peripheral blood mononuclear cells, sampled after pregnancy. The receptor source for this set is a female donor with multiple sclerosis, enrolled in a pregnancy study.

V and J are TRBV4-3 and TRBJ2-2; D is undetermined. The CDR3 has 16 residues. CDR1 and CDR2 (germline): LGHNA, YSLEER. The ends were cut back, 3 bases at V and 6 bases at J, with 17 bases in the middle. CDR3 sequence (DNA): TGCGCCAGCAGCCACAAAGCCGGAGAGGTGGCCGGGGAGCTGTTTTTT. Protein product: CASSHKAGEVAGELFF.

The chain couples TRBV5-6 to TRBJ2-7, with TRBD2 as a possible D gene (6 bases). Germline lookup yields CDR1 SGHDT and CDR2 YYEEEE. This CDR3 has 14 amino acids. Between the trimmed V and J ends, which lost 3 bases and 6 bases, there was a span of 16 bases. CDR3 protein: CASSSAGTPAEQYF. DNA for the CDR3: TGTGCCAGCAGCTCCGCCGGGACTCCAGCCGAGCAGTACTTC.

The rearrangement uses TRBV19 and TRBJ2-7; a weak D match, TRBD1 (6 bases). This CDR3 is 15 amino acids long. Trimming took 3 bases from V and 7 from J, leaving 19 bases between them. CDR1 LNHDA and CDR2 SQIVND come from the germline V gene (reference sequence). As DNA, the CDR3 is TGTGCCAGTAGTATTCTGAAGACAGGAGCAGAAGAGCAGTACTTC. This translates into CASSILKTGAEEQYF.

The V call is TRBV13, the J call TRBJ2-3; a possible D gene is TRBD2 (5 bases). This CDR3 has 14 residues. Germline values: CDR1 PRHDT, CDR2 FYEKMQ (reference sequence). The V end was cut by 4 bases, the J end by 5 bases, with 13 bases between. The CDR3 is CASSSPVGGDTQYF. For the CDR3, the DNA is TGTGCCAGCAGCTCCCCCGTCGGAGGAGATACGCAGTATTTT. The complete variable domain, with remaining parts taken from reference TRBV13 and TRBJ2-3, reads AAGVIQSPRHLIKEKRETATLKCYPIPRHDTVYWYQQGPGQDPQFLISFYEKMQSDKGSIPDRFSAQQFSDYHSELNMSSLELGDSALYFCASSSPVGGDTQYFGPGTRLTVL.

This rearrangement joins TRBV4-1 to TRBJ2-2; 7 bases map to TRBD1. CDR3 size: 16 residues. CDR1 MGHRA and CDR2 YSYEKL come from the germline V gene. Trimming at V came to 4 bases and at J to 5 bases, leaving 10 bases not matched to a gene. The CDR3 DNA reads as TGCGCCAGCAGCCCCGGTGAGGGGGCAGGAACCGGGGAGCTGTTTTTT. Its translation is CASSPGEGAGTGELFF.

The chain links TRBV27 to TRBJ1-1; 8 nucleotides align to TRBD1. The CDR3 sequence is 14 residues long. Germline values: CDR1 MNHEY, CDR2 SMNVEV (reference sequence). The V gene end was trimmed by 5 bases and the J gene end by 5 bases; junction bases not matched to a gene: 7. In nucleotides, the CDR3 is TGTGCCAGCAGTAAGTACAGGGGGTCGACTGAAGCTTTCTTT. As protein: CASSKYRGSTEAFF.

This clone qualifies as medium-sized. This chain links TRBV6-4 with TRBJ2-3, with 16 bases that match TRBD2. J gave up 4 bases and V 2 bases, and 0 bases lay outside the gene matches. Germline CDR1 and CDR2: MRHNA and SNTAGT. CDR3 length: 16 amino acids. DNA of the CDR3: TGTGCCAGCAGTGACGGGACTAGCGGGGGGGCAGATACGCAGTATTTT. It specifies CASSDGTSGGADTQYF.

This sequence joins TRBV29-1 and TRBJ2-1; D not certain. Trimming removed 7 bases at V and 4 bases at J, with 8 bases between. CDR1 and CDR2 (germline): SQVTM, ANQGSEA. There are 11 residues in the CDR3. The CDR3 region has the DNA TGCAGCGGTCTCTCGTACAATGAGCAGTTCTTC. Translated, it gives CSGLSYNEQFF.

The J gene is TRBJ2-7, the V gene TRBV13; 8 bases fit TRBD1. The germline V gene has CDR1 PRHDT and CDR2 FYEKMQ (reference sequence). This CDR3 comprises 15 residues. With V trimmed by 1 base and J by 0 bases, 2 bases remained unmatched. CDR3 DNA sequence: TGTGCCAGCAGCTTAGTCGGACAGGGCTCCTACGAGCAGTACTTC. Its protein is CASSLVGQGSYEQYF.

The chain links TRBV18 to TRBJ1-5; D call uncertain. V was pared by 5 bases and J by 0 bases, with 11 bases between. The CDR3 sequence is 15 residues long. CDR1 and CDR2 from the germline V gene are KGHSH and LQKENI. This chain's CDR3 is CASSSEQFSNQPQHF. CDR3 DNA: TGTGCCAGCTCATCAGAACAGTTTAGCAATCAGCCCCAGCATTTT.

The rearrangement uses TRBV5-1 and TRBJ2-5; the match to TRBD1 covers 7 bases. The CDR3 has 14 residues. The germline gives CDR1 SGHRS, CDR2 YFSETQ. V dropped 4 bases and J dropped 4; count of bases not matched to a gene: 7. The CDR3 DNA follows: TGCGCCAGCAGCCTGGACAGGACGGGAGAGACCCAGTACTTC. Protein product: CASSLDRTGETQYF.

The rearrangement joins TRBV7-9 to TRBJ1-2; TRBD1 aligns across 10 bases. Germline CDR1 is SEHNR and CDR2 is FQNEAQ (reference sequence). Unmatched junction bases numbered 13, after V lost 6 bases and J lost 3 bases. The CDR3 covers 17 residues. The CDR3 sequence is CASRPGQGGIDDYGYTF. CDR3 DNA sequence: TGTGCCAGCAGACCTGGACAGGGGGGAATTGACGACTATGGCTACACCTTC.

Only a few counts were recorded for this clone. CDR3: CASSPATDLYEQYF. The CDR3 nucleotides are TGTGCCAGCAGTCCCGCGACAGATTTGTACGAGCAGTACTTC. The J gene is TRBJ2-7, the V gene TRBV6-6; possibly TRBD1 for D (5 bases). Trimming pared 5 bases from V and 4 bases from J, leaving 15 bases between. Germline CDR1 is MNHNY and CDR2 is SVGAGI (reference sequence). The CDR3 contains 14 residues.

The genes are TRBV7-3 and TRBJ2-3; 7 nucleotides agree with TRBD2. From germline, CDR1 is SGHTA and CDR2 FQGTGA. The ends lost 2 bases at V and 2 bases at J; junction bases unmatched: 4. The CDR3 covers 15 residues. This chain's CDR3 is CASSLLAGDTDTQYF. The CDR3 DNA sequence: TGTGCCAGCAGCTTACTCGCGGGGGACACAGATACGCAGTATTTT.

CDR3: CASSQDRISSYNSPLHF. CDR3 coding DNA: TGTGCCAGCAGCCAAGATAGAATAAGCTCCTATAATTCACCCCTCCACTTT. The chain links TRBV4-2 to TRBJ1-6, with D unresolved. Trimming left V 0 bases short and J 0 bases short, with 9 bases between. The CDR3 is made up of 17 amino acids. CDR1 and CDR2 (germline): LGHNA, YNFKEQ.

The chain uses TRBV4-3 and TRBJ2-7; possible D gene TRBD1, 6 bases. Germline CDR1 LGHNA, CDR2 YSLEER. The CDR3 is made up of 15 amino acids. Deletions cut 4 bases from V and 2 bases from J, with 15 bases between. The CDR3 coding sequence is TGCGCCAGCAGCCTCCTCCCGGGACAAACCTACGAGCAGTACTTC. It yields the protein CASSLLPGQTYEQYF.

The CDR3 nucleotides are TGTGCCAGCAGTACACTAGGGGGCTGGGAAAAACTGTTTTTT. Its translation: CASSTLGGWEKLFF. The rearrangement uses TRBV6-6 and TRBJ1-4; the match to TRBD1 covers 7 bases. The germline V gene has CDR1 MNHNY and CDR2 SVGAGI (reference sequence). The CDR3 is 14 residues long. Trimming at V came to 5 bases and at J to 8 bases, leaving 8 bases not matched to a gene.

The table lists this clone with a few counts. The chain joins TRBV2 to TRBJ1-2; perhaps TRBD1 as D (5 bases). The V and J ends lost 6 bases and 8 bases respectively, with 7 bases between them. The V gene's germline CDR1 is SNHLY and CDR2 FYNNEI. The CDR3 loop spans 10 amino acids. CDR3 DNA sequence: TGTGCCAGCAGGGGGCGAGGCTACACCTTC. Translated, it gives CASRGRGYTF. The complete variable domain, with remaining parts taken from reference TRBV2 and TRBJ1-2, reads EPEVTQTPSHQVTQMGQEVILRCVPISNHLYFYWYRQILGQKVEFLVSFYNNEISEKSEIFDDQFSVERPDGSNFTLKIRSTKLEDSAMYFCASRGRGYTFGSGTRLTVV.

This chain links TRBV7-3 with TRBJ2-3, with D possibly matching TRBD2 (5 bases). This CDR3 has 15 amino acids. The germline gives CDR1 SGHTA, CDR2 FQGTGA. Trimming left V 5 bases short and J 2 bases short, with 14 bases between. DNA of the CDR3: TGTGCCAGCAGCCCCGGGGAGCGACTCACAGATACGCAGTATTTT. It is translated as CASSPGERLTDTQYF.

V and J are TRBV19 and TRBJ2-5; 7 nucleotides line up with TRBD2. Germline V gene data show CDR1 as LNHDA and CDR2 as SQIVND (reference sequence). Trimming took 4 bases from V and 7 from J; bases not matched to a gene: 3. This CDR3 contains 12 residues. CDR3 sequence reads: CASSRGEGTQYF. CDR3 DNA: TGTGCCAGTAGTAGGGGGGAGGGGACCCAGTACTTC.

The chain uses TRBV4-3 and TRBJ1-5; the D gene is possibly TRBD1 (5 bases). There are 16 residues in the CDR3. V gave up 0 bases and J gave up 6 bases, with 15 bases separating them. Germline CDR1 is LGHNA and CDR2 is YSLEER. CDR3 region: CASSQDVGGRSQPQHF. The DNA for the CDR3 is TGCGCCAGCAGCCAAGATGTGGGGGGACGGTCTCAGCCCCAGCATTTT.

The J gene is TRBJ1-1, the V gene TRBV21-1; TRBD1 was called by the table and not checked on the DNA. TRBV21-1 is noted as a pseudogene. The CDR3 contains 14 residues. CDR3 sequence: CASSIGQGITEAFF. The CDR3 DNA reads TGTGCCAGCAGCATAGGACAGGGTATCACTGAAGCTTTCTTT.

The rearrangement joins TRBV5-4 to TRBJ2-7; the match to TRBD1 covers 8 bases. Per germline, CDR1 SGHNT and CDR2 YYREEE (reference sequence). This CDR3 comprises 15 residues. V trimming: 0 bases; J trimming: 2 bases; junction bases outside the gene matches: 4. The CDR3 loop reads CASSLGQGAAYEQYF. CDR3 bases: TGTGCCAGCAGCTTGGGGCAGGGGGCCGCCTACGAGCAGTACTTC.

This clone was observed a single time. The chain has TRBV7-6 and TRBJ1-3; D call uncertain. The V end lost 5 bases, the J end lost 6 bases, and 14 bases lay between the germline ends. Per germline, CDR1 SGHVS and CDR2 FNYEAQ. The CDR3 runs 14 residues. The CDR3 sequence is CASSPGGGENTIYF. The CDR3 DNA reads TGTGCCAGCAGCCCAGGTGGTGGTGAAAACACCATATATTTT.

The J gene is TRBJ1-6, the V gene TRBV4-2; the D is unclear. Germline CDR1 is LGHNA and CDR2 is YNFKEQ. V dropped 1 base and J dropped 9 bases, with 16 bases sitting between them. This CDR3 spans 16 amino acids. Here the CDR3 reads CASSQAAGTMSSPLHF. As DNA, the CDR3 is TGTGCCAGCAGCCAAGCGGCAGGTACAATGTCTTCACCCCTCCACTTT.